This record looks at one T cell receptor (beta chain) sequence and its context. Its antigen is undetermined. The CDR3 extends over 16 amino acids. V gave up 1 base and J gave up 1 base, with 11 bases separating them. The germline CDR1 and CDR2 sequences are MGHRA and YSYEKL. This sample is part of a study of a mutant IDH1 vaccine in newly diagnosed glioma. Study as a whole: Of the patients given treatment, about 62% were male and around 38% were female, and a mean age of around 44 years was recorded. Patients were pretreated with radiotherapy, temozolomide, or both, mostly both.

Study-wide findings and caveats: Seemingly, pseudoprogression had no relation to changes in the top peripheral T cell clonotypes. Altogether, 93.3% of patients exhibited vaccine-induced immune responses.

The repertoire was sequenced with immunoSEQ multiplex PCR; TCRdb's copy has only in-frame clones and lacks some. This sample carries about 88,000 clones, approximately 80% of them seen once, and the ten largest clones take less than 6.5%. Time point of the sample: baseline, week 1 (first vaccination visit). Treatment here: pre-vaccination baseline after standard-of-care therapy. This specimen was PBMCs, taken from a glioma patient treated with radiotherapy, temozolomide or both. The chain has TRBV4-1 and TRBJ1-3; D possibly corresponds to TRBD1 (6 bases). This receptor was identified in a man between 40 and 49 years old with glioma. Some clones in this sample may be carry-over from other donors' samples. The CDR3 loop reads CASSQGVGQSGNTIYF. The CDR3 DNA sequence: TGCGCCAGCAGCCAAGGGGTCGGACAGTCTGGAAACACCATATATTTT.